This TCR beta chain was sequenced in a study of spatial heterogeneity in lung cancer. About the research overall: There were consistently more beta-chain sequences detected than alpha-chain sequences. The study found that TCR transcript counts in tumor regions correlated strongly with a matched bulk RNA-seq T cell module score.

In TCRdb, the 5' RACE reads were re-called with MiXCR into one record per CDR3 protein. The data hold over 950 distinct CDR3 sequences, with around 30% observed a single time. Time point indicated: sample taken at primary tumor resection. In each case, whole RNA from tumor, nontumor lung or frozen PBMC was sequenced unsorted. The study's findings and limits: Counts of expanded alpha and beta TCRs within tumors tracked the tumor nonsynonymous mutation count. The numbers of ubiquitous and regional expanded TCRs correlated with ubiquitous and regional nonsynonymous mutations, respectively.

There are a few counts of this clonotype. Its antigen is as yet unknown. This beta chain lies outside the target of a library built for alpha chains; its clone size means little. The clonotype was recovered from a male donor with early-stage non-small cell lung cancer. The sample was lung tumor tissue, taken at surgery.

The DNA for the CDR3 is TGTGCCAGTAGTATAGTCCATAGCGGTTACTACGAGCAGTACTTC. The encoded protein is CASSIVHSGYYEQYF. This chain uses TRBV19 with TRBJ2-7; tentatively, D is TRBD2 (6 bases). Germline CDR1 LNHDA, CDR2 SQIVND (reference sequence). The CDR3 is made up of 15 amino acids. V dropped 1 base and J dropped 3 bases, with 13 bases sitting between them.